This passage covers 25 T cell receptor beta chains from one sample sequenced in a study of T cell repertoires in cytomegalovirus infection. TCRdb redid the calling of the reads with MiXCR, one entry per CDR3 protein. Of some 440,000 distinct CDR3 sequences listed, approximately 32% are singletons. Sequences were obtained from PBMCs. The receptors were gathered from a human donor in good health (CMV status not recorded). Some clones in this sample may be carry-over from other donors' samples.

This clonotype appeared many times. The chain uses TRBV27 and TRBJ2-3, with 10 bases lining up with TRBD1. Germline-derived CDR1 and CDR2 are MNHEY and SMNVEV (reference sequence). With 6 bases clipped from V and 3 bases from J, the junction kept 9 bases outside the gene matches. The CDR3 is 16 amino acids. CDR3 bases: TGTGCCAGCAGCGTGACAGGGGGCTCGGGGACAGATACGCAGTATTTT. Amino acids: CASSVTGGSGTDTQYF.

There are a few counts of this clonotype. The CDR3 nucleotides are TGTGCCATCAGTGACGACCCGTTTATGGCCCTCCACTTT. This sequence encodes CAISDDPFMALHF. The chain combines TRBV10-3 with TRBJ1-6; the D is unclear. Between the trimmed V and J ends, which lost 3 bases and 14 bases, there was a span of 14 bases. Germline V gives CDR1 ENHRY, CDR2 SYGVKD. The CDR3 length is 13 residues.

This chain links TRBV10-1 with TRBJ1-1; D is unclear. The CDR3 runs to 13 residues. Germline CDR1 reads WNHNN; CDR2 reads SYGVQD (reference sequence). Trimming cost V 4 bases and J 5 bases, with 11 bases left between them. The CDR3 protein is CASSVGGWTEAFF. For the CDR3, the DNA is TGCGCCAGCAGTGTGGGCGGGTGGACTGAAGCTTTCTTT.

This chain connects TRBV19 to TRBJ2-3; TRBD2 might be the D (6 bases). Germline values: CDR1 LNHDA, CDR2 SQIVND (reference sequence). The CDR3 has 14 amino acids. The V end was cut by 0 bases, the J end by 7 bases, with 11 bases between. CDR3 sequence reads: CASSIDMEGYTQYF. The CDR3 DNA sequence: TGTGCCAGTAGTATAGATATGGAGGGATATACGCAGTATTTT. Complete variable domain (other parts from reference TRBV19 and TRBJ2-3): DGGITQSPKYLFRKEGQNVTLSCEQNLNHDAMYWYRQDPGQGLRLIYYSQIVNDFQKGDIAEGYSVSREKKESFPLTVTSAQKNPTAFYLCASSIDMEGYTQYFGPGTRLTVL.

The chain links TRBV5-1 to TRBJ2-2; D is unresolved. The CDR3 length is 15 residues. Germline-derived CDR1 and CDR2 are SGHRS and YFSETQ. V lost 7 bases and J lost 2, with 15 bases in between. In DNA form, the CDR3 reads TGCGCCAGCGGGAAGGGTGAGAGAAACACCGGGGAGCTGTTTTTT. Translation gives CASGKGERNTGELFF.

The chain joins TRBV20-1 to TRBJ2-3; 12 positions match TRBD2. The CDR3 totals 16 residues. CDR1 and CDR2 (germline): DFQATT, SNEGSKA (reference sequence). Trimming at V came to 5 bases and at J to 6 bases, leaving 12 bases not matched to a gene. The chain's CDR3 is CSAPRRLAGGKDTQYF. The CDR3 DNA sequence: TGCAGTGCTCCTCGGAGGCTAGCGGGGGGGAAGGATACGCAGTATTTT.

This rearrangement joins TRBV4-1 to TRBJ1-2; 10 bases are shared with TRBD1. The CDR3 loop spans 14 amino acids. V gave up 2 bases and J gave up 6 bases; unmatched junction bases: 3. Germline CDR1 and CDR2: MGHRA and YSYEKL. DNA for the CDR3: TGCGCCAGCAGCCAACCGGGACAGGGGAATGGCTACACCTTC. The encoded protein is CASSQPGQGNGYTF.

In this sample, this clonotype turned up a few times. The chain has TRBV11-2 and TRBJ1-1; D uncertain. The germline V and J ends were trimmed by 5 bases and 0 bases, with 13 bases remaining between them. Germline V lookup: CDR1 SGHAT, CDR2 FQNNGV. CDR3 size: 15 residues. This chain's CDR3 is CASSPRVQLNTEAFF. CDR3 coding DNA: TGTGCCAGCAGCCCCCGGGTACAGCTGAACACTGAAGCTTTCTTT.

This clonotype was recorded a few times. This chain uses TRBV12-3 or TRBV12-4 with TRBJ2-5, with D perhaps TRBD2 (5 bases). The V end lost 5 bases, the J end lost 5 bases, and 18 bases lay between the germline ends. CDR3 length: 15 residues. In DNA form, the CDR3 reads TGTGCCAGCAGTCCCGGTGGACTGTTAGGGGAGACCCAGTACTTC. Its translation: CASSPGGLLGETQYF.

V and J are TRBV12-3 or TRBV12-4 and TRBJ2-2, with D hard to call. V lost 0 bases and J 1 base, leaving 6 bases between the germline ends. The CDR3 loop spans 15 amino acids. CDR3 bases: TGTGCCAGCAGTTTAGCACCGATGAACACCGGGGAGCTGTTTTTT. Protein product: CASSLAPMNTGELFF.

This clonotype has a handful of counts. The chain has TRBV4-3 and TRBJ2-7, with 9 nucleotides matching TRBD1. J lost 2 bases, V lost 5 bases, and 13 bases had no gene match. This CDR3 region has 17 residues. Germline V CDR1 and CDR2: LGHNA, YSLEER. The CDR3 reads CASSIHTGGRGAYEQYF. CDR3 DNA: TGCGCCAGCAGCATACACACAGGGGGCCGGGGAGCCTACGAGCAGTACTTC.

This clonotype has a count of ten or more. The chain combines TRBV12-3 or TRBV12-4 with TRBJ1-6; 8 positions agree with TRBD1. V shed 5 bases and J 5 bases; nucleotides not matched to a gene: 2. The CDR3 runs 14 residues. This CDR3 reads CASSRTGNNSPLHF. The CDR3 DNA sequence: TGTGCCAGCAGTAGGACAGGGAATAATTCACCCCTCCACTTT.

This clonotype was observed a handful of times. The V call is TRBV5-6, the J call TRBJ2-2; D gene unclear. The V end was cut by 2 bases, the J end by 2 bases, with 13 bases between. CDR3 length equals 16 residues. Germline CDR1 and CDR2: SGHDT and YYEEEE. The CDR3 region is CASSFSQEFNTGELFF. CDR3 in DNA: TGTGCCAGCAGCTTTAGTCAGGAGTTTAACACCGGGGAGCTGTTTTTT.

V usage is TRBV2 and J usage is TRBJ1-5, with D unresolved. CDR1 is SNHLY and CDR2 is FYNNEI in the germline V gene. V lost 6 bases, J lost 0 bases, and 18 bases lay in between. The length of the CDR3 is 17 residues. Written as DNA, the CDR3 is TGTGCCAGCAGCGACCGGGCCAGTCCCGATAGCAATCAGCCCCAGCATTTT. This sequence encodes CASSDRASPDSNQPQHF.

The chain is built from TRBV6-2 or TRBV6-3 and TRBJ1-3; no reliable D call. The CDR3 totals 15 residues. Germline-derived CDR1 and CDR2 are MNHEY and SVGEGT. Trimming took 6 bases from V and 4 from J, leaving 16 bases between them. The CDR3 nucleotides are TGTGCCAGCAGAAAGACGGGAGTTTCCGGAAACACCATATATTTT. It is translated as CASRKTGVSGNTIYF.

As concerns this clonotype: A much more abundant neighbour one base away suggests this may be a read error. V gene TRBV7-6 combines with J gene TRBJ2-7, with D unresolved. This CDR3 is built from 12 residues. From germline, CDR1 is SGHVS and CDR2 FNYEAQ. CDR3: CASGSGPYEHYF. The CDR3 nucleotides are TGTGCCAGCGGCTCCGGACCTTACGAGCATTACTTC.

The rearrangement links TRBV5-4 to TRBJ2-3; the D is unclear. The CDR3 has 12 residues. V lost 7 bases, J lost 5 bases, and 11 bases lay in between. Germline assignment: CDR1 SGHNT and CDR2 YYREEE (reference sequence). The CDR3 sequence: CASGSVKDTQYF. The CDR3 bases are TGTGCCAGCGGGTCAGTGAAAGATACGCAGTATTTT.

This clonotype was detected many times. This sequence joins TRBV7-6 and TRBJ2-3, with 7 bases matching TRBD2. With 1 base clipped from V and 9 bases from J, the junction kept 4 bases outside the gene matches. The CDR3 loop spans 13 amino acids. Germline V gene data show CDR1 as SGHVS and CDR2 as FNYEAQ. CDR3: CASSLGTSDTQYF. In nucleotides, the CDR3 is TGTGCCAGCAGCTTAGGAACTAGCGACACGCAGTATTTT.

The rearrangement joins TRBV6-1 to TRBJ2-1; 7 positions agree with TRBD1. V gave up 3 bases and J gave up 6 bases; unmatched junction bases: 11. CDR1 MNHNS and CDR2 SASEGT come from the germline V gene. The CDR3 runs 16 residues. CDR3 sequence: CASSDGTAGPTNEQFF. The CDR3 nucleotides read TGTGCCAGCAGTGACGGGACAGCTGGGCCGACCAATGAGCAGTTCTTC.

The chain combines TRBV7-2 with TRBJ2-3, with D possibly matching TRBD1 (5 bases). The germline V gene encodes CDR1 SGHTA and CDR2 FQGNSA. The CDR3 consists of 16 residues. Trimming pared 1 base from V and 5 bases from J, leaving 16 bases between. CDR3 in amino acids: CASSLGGDDIGDTQYF. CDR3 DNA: TGTGCCAGCAGCTTAGGGGGCGACGATATCGGAGATACGCAGTATTTT.

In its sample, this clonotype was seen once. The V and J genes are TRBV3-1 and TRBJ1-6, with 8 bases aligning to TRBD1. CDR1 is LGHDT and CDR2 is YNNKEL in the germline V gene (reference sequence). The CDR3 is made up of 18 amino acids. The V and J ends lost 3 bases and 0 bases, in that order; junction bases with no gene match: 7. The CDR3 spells CASSHGDRPYSYNSPLHF. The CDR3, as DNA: TGTGCCAGCAGCCATGGGGACAGGCCCTACTCCTATAATTCACCCCTCCACTTT. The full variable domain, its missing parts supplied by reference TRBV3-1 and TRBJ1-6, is DTAVSQTPKYLVTQMGNDKSIKCEQNLGHDTMYWYKQDSKKFLKIMFSYNNKELIINETVPNRFSPKSPDKAHLNLHINSLELGDSAVYFCASSHGDRPYSYNSPLHFGNGTRLTVT.

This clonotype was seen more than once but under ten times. The CDR3 region has the DNA TGTGCCAGTAGTATAACCCGGGACAGGGTAGGGCATGAAGCTTTCTTT. This gives the protein CASSITRDRVGHEAFF. The chain employs TRBV19 and TRBJ1-1, with 9 bases that match TRBD1. V lost 2 bases, J lost 7 bases, and 11 bases stayed unmatched. CDR1 LNHDA and CDR2 SQIVND come from the germline V gene (reference sequence). CDR3 length: 16 amino acids.

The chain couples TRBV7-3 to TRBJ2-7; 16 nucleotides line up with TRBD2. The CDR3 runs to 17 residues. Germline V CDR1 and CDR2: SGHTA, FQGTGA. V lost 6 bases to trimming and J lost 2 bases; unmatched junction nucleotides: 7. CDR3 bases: TGTGCCAGCAGATTGGGACTAGCGGGGGGGCCGCCCTACGAGCAGTACTTC. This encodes CASRLGLAGGPPYEQYF.

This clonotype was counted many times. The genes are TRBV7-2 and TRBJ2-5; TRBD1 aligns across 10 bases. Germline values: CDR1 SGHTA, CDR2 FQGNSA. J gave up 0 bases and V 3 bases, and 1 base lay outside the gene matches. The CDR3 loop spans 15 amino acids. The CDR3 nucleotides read TGTGCCAGCAGCTTGGGACAGGGGTACCAAGAGACCCAGTACTTC. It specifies CASSLGQGYQETQYF.

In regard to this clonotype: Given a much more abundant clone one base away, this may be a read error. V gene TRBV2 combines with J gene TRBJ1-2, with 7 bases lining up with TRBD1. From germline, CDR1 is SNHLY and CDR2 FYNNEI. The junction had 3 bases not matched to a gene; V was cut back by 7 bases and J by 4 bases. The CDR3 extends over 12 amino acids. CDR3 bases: TGTGCCAGCACTCGGGACAGCTATGGCTACACCTTC. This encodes CASTRDSYGYTF.